The 18 T cell receptor beta chains listed next were all sequenced from one sample in a study of T cells in Graves' hyperthyroidism and ophthalmopathy. Amplified regions were TCR beta CDR3 sequences from RNA transcripts. First-round RT-PCR of the TCR CDR3 relied on the HTBI primer set. TCRdb recomputed calls from the multiplex PCR reads with MiXCR, one row per CDR3 protein. Here the sample spans about 250,000 distinct CDR3 sequences, approximately 24% being singletons. Sequenced input: blood. These receptors originate from a woman aged 40 to 49 with Graves' ophthalmopathy.

This clonotype was seen ten or more times. The chain has TRBV18 and TRBJ2-7; possible D gene TRBD2, 6 bases. The CDR3 extends over 13 amino acids. The germline gives CDR1 KGHSH, CDR2 LQKENI. The V end was cut by 6 bases, the J end by 0 bases, with 9 bases between. The CDR3 nucleotides read TGTGCCAGCTCCGGGAGCAGCTCCTACGAGCAGTACTTC. Protein: CASSGSSSYEQYF.

This clonotype was recorded at least ten times. This rearrangement joins TRBV28 to TRBJ2-5; 10 bases are a match to TRBD2. Germline CDR1 is MDHEN and CDR2 is SYDVKM. The CDR3 consists of 14 residues. V shed 5 bases, J shed 5 bases, and the junction held 5 bases outside the gene matches. CDR3 DNA: TGTGCCAGCAGTGACAGCGGGAGGGCGGAGACCCAGTACTTC. Translation gives CASSDSGRAETQYF.

Note on this clonotype: This could be a read error, since a much larger clone is one nucleotide away. The CDR3 does not close with the conserved phenylalanine or tryptophan, likely indicating a read error. The chain uses TRBV5-1 and TRBJ1-2; D remains ambiguous. V lost 0 bases to trimming and J lost 2 bases, with 11 bases between them. This CDR3 comprises 15 residues. Germline CDR1 and CDR2: SGHRS and YFSETQ. The CDR3 protein is CASSLDAATNYGYTL. CDR3 DNA sequence: TGCGCCAGCAGCTTGGATGCAGCCACCAACTATGGCTACACCCTC.

This clonotype has a count of ten or more. The DNA for the CDR3 is TGCGCCAGCAGCCAAGATAGTGCTAGCGGGAGCTACGAGCAGTACTTC. Encoded protein: CASSQDSASGSYEQYF. V and J are TRBV4-1 and TRBJ2-7; 10 bases fit TRBD2. CDR1 is MGHRA, CDR2 YSYEKL, per germline. Trimming removed 0 bases from V and 3 bases from J; junction bases left unmatched: 5. The CDR3 is 16 amino acids.

This clonotype was picked up many times. The rearrangement uses TRBV11-2 and TRBJ2-2; D ambiguous. V dropped 2 bases and J dropped 6 bases, with 7 bases sitting between them. This CDR3 is built from 13 residues. The V gene's germline CDR1 is SGHAT and CDR2 FQNNGV. This CDR3 reads CASSLSRAGELFF. The CDR3 region has the DNA TGTGCCAGCAGCTTAAGTAGGGCCGGGGAGCTGTTTTTT.

The chain links TRBV28 to TRBJ1-2, with TRBD1 identical over 7 bases. J was trimmed by 3 bases and V by 3 bases; bases with no gene match: 19. The CDR3 has 19 amino acids. The germline V gene has CDR1 MDHEN and CDR2 SYDVKM. The CDR3 loop reads CASSFPSGPGGEKDYGYTF. In nucleotides, the CDR3 is TGTGCCAGCAGTTTTCCTTCCGGTCCAGGGGGGGAAAAGGACTATGGCTACACCTTC.

This clonotype has a count of ten or more. The V call is TRBV20-1, the J call TRBJ2-5; D is uncertain. The V end was cut by 4 bases, the J end by 1 base, with 10 bases between. The CDR3 runs to 13 residues. Germline V gives CDR1 DFQATT, CDR2 SNEGSKA (reference sequence). The CDR3 is CSATNTAQETQYF. The CDR3 DNA is TGCAGTGCTACAAACACAGCCCAAGAGACCCAGTACTTC.

This clonotype was detected many times. The chain employs TRBV2 and TRBJ1-3; D remains unclear. This CDR3 has 14 residues. V lost 6 bases, J lost 0 bases, and 9 bases lay in between. The germline V gene has CDR1 SNHLY and CDR2 FYNNEI. The DNA for the CDR3 is TGTGCCAGCAGATCGGCGGGCTCTGGAAACACCATATATTTT. Translating gives CASRSAGSGNTIYF.

This clonotype has a count of ten or more. CDR3 sequence reads: CASSPGGGVQETQYF. The CDR3 nucleotides are TGTGCCAGCAGCCCCGGGGGCGGGGTCCAAGAGACCCAGTACTTC. The chain carries TRBV7-2 and TRBJ2-5; D might be TRBD1 or TRBD2, each matching 6 bases. V lost 5 bases to trimming and J lost 1 base, with 14 bases between them. Germline V gene lookup returns CDR1 SGHTA and CDR2 FQGNSA. The CDR3 consists of 15 residues.

At least ten counts were recorded for this clonotype. CDR3 sequence reads: CASSPAFPQRDSYEQYF. CDR3 DNA sequence: TGTGCCAGCAGCCCAGCCTTCCCGCAGCGGGATTCCTACGAGCAGTACTTC. V is TRBV3-1 and J is TRBJ2-7; 7 bases fit TRBD2. V was clipped by 4 bases and J by 1 base; unmatched bases: 13. The CDR3 covers 17 residues. CDR1 and CDR2 (germline): LGHDT, YNNKEL (reference sequence).

This clonotype was counted ten times or more. V usage is TRBV6-1 and J usage is TRBJ1-5; possible D gene TRBD1, 5 bases. Germline V gene data show CDR1 as MNHNS and CDR2 as SASEGT. Trimming pared 6 bases from V and 1 base from J, leaving 13 bases between. CDR3 size: 15 residues. The CDR3 DNA follows: TGTGCCAGCAGACAAGGTGGGGGGAGCAATCAGCCCCAGCATTTT. Its translation is CASRQGGGSNQPQHF.

In this sample, this clonotype turned up many times. V is TRBV5-1 and J is TRBJ2-5; the match to TRBD1 covers 7 bases. The CDR3 contains 15 residues. Germline V gives CDR1 SGHRS, CDR2 YFSETQ. Trimming removed 3 bases from V and 3 bases from J; junction bases left unmatched: 8. The CDR3: CASSSPGTDEETQYF. In nucleotides, the CDR3 is TGCGCCAGCAGCTCCCCCGGGACAGACGAAGAGACCCAGTACTTC.

This clonotype appeared many times. The chain carries TRBV25-1 and TRBJ1-2, with unresolved D. Trimming removed 1 base at V and 0 bases at J, with 12 bases between. The CDR3 covers 16 residues. Germline V gene data show CDR1 as MGHDK and CDR2 as SYGVNS. CDR3 DNA: TGTGCCAGCAGTGAATGGAGCACACCGTCTAACTATGGCTACACCTTC. Protein: CASSEWSTPSNYGYTF.

This clonotype has a handful of counts. Possible read error: a much larger clone is one base away. The V gene is TRBV20-1, the J gene TRBJ2-5, with D hard to call. V gave up 5 bases and J gave up 0 bases, with 13 bases separating them. The CDR3 runs 14 residues. Germline lookup yields CDR1 DFQATT and CDR2 SNEGSKA (reference sequence). In DNA form, the CDR3 reads TGCAGTGCTGGGGTTGACGGCAACCAAGAGACCCAGTACTTC. Translation: CSAGVDGNQETQYF.

J is TRBJ1-2 and V is TRBV12-3 or TRBV12-4; a possible D gene is TRBD1 (6 bases). The CDR3 sequence is 16 residues long. Deletions cut 6 bases from V and 4 bases from J, with 21 bases between. The CDR3 loop reads CASSWNRDPASYGYTF. CDR3 nucleotides: TGTGCCAGCAGCTGGAACAGGGATCCCGCTTCCTATGGCTACACCTTC.

Ten or more counts support this clonotype. This chain links TRBV6-1 with TRBJ1-2, with D hard to call. V was shortened by 1 base and J by 2 bases, with 5 bases between the two germline ends. The CDR3 extends over 13 amino acids. Germline-derived CDR1 and CDR2 are MNHNS and SASEGT. The CDR3 sequence is CASSEGPNYGYTF. CDR3 sequence (DNA): TGTGCCAGCAGTGAAGGCCCGAACTATGGCTACACCTTC.

This clonotype was recorded many times. J is TRBJ1-1 and V is TRBV6-5; perhaps TRBD1 as D (5 bases). Trimming removed 5 bases at V and 0 bases at J, with 13 bases between. Germline V CDR1 and CDR2: MNHEY, SVGAGI. The length of the CDR3 is 15 residues. This CDR3 reads CASSPFRQMNTEAFF. For the CDR3, the DNA is TGTGCCAGCAGTCCGTTTCGACAGATGAACACTGAAGCTTTCTTT.

This clonotype occurred many times. The J gene is TRBJ2-5, the V gene TRBV9; D is unclear. V was shortened by 0 bases and J by 2 bases, with 8 bases between the two germline ends. The length of the CDR3 is 14 residues. CDR1 and CDR2 from the germline V gene are SGDLS and YYNGEE. The CDR3 spells CASSVAGVQETQYF. CDR3 in DNA: TGTGCCAGCAGCGTAGCTGGAGTTCAAGAGACCCAGTACTTC.